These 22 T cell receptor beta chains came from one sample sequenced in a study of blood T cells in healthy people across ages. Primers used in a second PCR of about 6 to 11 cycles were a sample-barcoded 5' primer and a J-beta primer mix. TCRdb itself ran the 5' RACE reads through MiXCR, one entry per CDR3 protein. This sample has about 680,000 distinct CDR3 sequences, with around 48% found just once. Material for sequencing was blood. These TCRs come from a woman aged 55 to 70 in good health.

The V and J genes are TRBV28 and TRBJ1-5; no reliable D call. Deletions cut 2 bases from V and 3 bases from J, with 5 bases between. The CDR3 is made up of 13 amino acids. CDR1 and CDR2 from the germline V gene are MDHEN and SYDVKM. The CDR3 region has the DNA TGTGCCAGCAGTTTACAATTCAATCAGCCCCAGCATTTT. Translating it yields CASSLQFNQPQHF.

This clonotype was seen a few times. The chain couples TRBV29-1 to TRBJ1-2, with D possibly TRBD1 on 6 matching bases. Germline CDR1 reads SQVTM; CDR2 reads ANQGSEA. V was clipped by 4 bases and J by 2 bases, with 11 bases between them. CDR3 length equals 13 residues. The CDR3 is CSVVGGPNYGYTF. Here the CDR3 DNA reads TGCAGCGTTGTAGGGGGGCCAAACTATGGCTACACCTTC.

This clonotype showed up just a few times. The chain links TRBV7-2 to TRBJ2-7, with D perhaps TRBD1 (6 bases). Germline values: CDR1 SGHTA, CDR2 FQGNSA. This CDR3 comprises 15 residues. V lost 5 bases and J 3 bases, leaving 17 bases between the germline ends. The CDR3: CASSPLGTYYYEQYF. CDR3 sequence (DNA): TGTGCCAGCAGCCCACTCGGGACATATTACTACGAGCAGTACTTC.

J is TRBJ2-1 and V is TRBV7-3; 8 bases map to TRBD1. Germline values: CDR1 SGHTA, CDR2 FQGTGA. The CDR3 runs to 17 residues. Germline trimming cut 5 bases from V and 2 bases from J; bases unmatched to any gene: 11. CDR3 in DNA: TGTGCCAGCAGCCTACTCGGCGGACAGGGCACCTACAATGAGCAGTTCTTC. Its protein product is CASSLLGGQGTYNEQFF.

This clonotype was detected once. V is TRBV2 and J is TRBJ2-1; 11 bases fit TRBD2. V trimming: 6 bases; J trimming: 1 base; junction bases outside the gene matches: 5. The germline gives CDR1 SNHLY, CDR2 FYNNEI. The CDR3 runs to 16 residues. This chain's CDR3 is CASSPTSGNSYNEQFF. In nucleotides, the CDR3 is TGTGCCAGCAGCCCGACTAGCGGGAATTCCTACAATGAGCAGTTCTTC. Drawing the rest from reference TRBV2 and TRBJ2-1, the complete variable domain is EPEVTQTPSHQVTQMGQEVILRCVPISNHLYFYWYRQILGQKVEFLVSFYNNEISEKSEIFDDQFSVERPDGSNFTLKIRSTKLEDSAMYFCASSPTSGNSYNEQFFGPGTRLTVL.

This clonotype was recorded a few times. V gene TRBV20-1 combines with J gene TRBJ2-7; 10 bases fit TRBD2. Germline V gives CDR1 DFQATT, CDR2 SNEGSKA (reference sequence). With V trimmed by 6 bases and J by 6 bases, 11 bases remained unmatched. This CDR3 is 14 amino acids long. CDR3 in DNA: TGCAGTGCCAGGGCCCTAGCGGGAGCCCTCGAGCAGTACTTC. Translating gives CSARALAGALEQYF.

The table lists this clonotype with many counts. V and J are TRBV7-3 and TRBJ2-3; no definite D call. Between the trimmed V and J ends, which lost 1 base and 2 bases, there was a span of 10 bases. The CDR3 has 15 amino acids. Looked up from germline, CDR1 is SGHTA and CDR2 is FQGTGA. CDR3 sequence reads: CASSLKAGSTDTQYF. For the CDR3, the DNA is TGTGCCAGCAGCTTAAAGGCCGGGTCCACAGATACGCAGTATTTT.

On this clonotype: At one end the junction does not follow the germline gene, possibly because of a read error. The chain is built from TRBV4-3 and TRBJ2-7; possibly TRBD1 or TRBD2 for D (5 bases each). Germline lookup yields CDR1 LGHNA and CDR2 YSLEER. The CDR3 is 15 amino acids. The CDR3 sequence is CASSQERAGAYDQYF. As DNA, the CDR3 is TGCGCCAGCAGCCAAGAAAGAGCCGGGGCCTACGACCAGTACTTC.

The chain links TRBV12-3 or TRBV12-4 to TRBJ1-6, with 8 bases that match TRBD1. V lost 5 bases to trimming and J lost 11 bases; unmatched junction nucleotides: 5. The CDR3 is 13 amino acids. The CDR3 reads CASSPGGRTPLHF. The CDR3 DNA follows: TGTGCCAGCAGTCCAGGGGGCAGGACACCCCTCCACTTT.

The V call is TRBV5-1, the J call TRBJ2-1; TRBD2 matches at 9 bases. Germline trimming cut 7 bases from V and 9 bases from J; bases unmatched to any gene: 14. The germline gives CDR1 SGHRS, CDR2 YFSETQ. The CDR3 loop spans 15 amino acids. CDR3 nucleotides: TGCGCCAGCTCATCCCTGGCGGGAGGGCCGGTTGAGCAGTTCTTC. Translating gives CASSSLAGGPVEQFF.

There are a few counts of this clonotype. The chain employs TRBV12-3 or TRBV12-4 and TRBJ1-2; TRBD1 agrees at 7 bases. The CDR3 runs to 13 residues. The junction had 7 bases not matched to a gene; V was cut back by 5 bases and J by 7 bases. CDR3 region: CASSRTGPGGYTF. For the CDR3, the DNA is TGTGCCAGCAGTCGGACAGGTCCGGGTGGCTACACCTTC.

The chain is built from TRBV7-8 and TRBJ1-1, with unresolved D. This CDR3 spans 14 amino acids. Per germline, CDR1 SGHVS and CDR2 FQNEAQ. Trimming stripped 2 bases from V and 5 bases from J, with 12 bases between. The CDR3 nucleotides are TGTGCCAGCAGCTTACCGAGTTCACGGACTGAAGCTTTCTTT. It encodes CASSLPSSRTEAFF.

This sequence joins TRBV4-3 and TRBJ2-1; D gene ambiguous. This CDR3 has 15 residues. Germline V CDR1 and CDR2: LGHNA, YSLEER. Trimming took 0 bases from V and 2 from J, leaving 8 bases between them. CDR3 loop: CASSQEYSAYNEQFF. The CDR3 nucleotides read TGCGCCAGCAGCCAAGAGTATTCCGCCTACAATGAGCAGTTCTTC.

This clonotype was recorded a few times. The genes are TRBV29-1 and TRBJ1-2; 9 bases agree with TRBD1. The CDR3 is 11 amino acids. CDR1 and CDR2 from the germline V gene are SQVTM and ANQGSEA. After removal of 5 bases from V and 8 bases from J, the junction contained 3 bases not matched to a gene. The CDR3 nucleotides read TGCAGCGTTTGGGACAGGGACGGCTACACCTTC. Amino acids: CSVWDRDGYTF.

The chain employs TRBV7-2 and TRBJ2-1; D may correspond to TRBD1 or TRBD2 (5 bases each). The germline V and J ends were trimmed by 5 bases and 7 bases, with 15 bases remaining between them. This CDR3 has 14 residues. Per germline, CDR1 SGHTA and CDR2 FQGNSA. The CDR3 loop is CASSQDSSGNEQFF. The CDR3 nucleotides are TGTGCCAGCAGCCAGGACTCATCAGGGAATGAGCAGTTCTTC.

The CDR3 sequence is CASRHLAGQSGRLGVETQYF. The CDR3 nucleotides are TGTGCCAGCAGGCATCTAGCGGGACAGAGCGGGAGATTAGGGGTAGAGACCCAGTACTTC. V gene TRBV7-2 combines with J gene TRBJ2-5; 9 nucleotides line up with TRBD2. The germline V gene encodes CDR1 SGHTA and CDR2 FQGNSA. V trimming: 6 bases; J trimming: 4 bases; junction bases outside the gene matches: 24. The CDR3 is 20 residues long. Looking up the rest from reference TRBV7-2 and TRBJ2-5 gives the full variable domain: GAGVSQSPSNKVTEKGKDVELRCDPISGHTALYWYRQSLGQGLEFLIYFQGNSAPDKSGLPSDRFSAERTGGSVSTLTIQRTQQEDSAVYLCASRHLAGQSGRLGVETQYFGPGTRLLVL.

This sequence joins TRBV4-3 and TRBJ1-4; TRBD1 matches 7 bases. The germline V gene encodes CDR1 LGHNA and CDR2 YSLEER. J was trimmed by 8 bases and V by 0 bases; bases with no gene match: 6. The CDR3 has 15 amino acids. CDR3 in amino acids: CASSQDKGAWEKLFF. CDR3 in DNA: TGCGCCAGCAGCCAAGATAAGGGGGCTTGGGAAAAACTGTTTTTT.

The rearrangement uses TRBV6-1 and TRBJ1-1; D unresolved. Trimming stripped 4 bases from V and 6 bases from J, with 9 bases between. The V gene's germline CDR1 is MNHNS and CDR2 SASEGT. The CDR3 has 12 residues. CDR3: CASSGNRPEAFF. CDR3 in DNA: TGTGCCAGCAGTGGGAACCGACCTGAAGCTTTCTTT.

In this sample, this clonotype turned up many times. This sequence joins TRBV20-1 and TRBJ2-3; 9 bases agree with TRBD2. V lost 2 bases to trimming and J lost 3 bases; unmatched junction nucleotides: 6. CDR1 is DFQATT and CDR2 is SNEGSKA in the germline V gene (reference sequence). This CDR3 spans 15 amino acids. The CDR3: CSARKLAGATDTQYF. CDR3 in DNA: TGCAGTGCTAGAAAATTAGCGGGGGCGACAGATACGCAGTATTTT.

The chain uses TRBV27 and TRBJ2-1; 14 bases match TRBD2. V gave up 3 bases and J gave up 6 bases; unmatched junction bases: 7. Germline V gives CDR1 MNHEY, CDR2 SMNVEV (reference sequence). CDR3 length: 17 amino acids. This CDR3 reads CASSFQTSGRGGNEQFF. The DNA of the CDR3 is TGTGCCAGCAGTTTCCAGACTAGCGGGAGGGGGGGCAATGAGCAGTTCTTC.

The CDR3 loop is CSVGSGVVMNTEAFF. The CDR3 bases are TGCAGCGTCGGCTCTGGGGTGGTGATGAACACTGAAGCTTTCTTT. This chain uses TRBV29-1 with TRBJ1-1; no firm D call. CDR1 is SQVTM and CDR2 is ANQGSEA in the germline V gene. The CDR3 runs to 15 residues. V lost 6 bases to trimming and J lost 0 bases, with 17 bases between them.

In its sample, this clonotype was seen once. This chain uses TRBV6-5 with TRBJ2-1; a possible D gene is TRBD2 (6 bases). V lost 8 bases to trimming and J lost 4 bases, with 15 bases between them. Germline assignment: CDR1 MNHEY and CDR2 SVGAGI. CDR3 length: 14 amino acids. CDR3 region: CASSRFGGYNEQFF. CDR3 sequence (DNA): TGTGCCAGCTCTCGGTTCGGGGGATACAATGAGCAGTTCTTC.